Below are 13 T cell receptor beta chains sequenced from a single sample in a study of cytomegalovirus exposure and HLA in healthy donors. PCR amplification relied on 60 Vbeta primers (plus 13 Jbeta primers). Generated by immunoSEQ multiplex PCR, the TCRdb table keeps only in-frame clones and is missing some. The sample totals 150,000 to 200,000 clones. The source material was PBMCs. The receptors here all came from a woman under 30 in good health and CMV-seropositive.

The V and J genes are TRBV30 and TRBJ1-1; D not certain. This CDR3 is 14 amino acids long. Per germline, CDR1 GTSNPN and CDR2 SVGIG (reference sequence). Trimming pared 4 bases from V and 0 bases from J, leaving 12 bases between. The CDR3 sequence is CAWIRITMNTEAFF. Written as DNA, the CDR3 is TGTGCCTGGATCAGGATCACCATGAACACTGAAGCTTTCTTT.

The rearrangement joins TRBV7-2 to TRBJ2-7; D gene uncertain. From germline, CDR1 is SGHTA and CDR2 FQGNSA. The CDR3 is 13 residues long. V was clipped by 3 bases and J by 6 bases, with 12 bases between them. CDR3: CASSFVFLPEQYF. The CDR3 region has the DNA TGTGCCAGCAGCTTCGTGTTCCTACCCGAGCAGTACTTC.

About this clone: Other DNA sequences in this specimen translate into the identical CDR3. The chain is built from TRBV5-1 and TRBJ2-1, with 15 positions matching TRBD2. CDR1 and CDR2 (germline): SGHRS, YFSETQ. The V segment lost 3 bases and the J segment 10 bases; nucleotides outside the gene matches: 8. CDR3 length equals 16 residues. CDR3 in amino acids: CASSSGLAGGPSEQFF. The DNA for the CDR3 is TGCGCCAGCAGCTCCGGACTAGCGGGGGGGCCCTCGGAGCAGTTCTTC.

This sequence joins TRBV25-1 and TRBJ2-5, with 13 positions matching TRBD2. The CDR3 consists of 17 residues. Germline V gives CDR1 MGHDK, CDR2 SYGVNS. The ends lost 5 bases at V and 4 bases at J; junction bases unmatched: 10. The CDR3 nucleotides are TGTGCCAGCAGTCGGGGACTAGCGGGGCCCAGTGTAGAGACCCAGTACTTC. It encodes CASSRGLAGPSVETQYF.

In regard to this clone: Other DNA sequences in this specimen translate into the identical CDR3. The CDR3 region has the DNA TGTGCCAGCAGTTCACAGGGGAACGAAAAACTGTTTTTT. It translates to CASSSQGNEKLFF. The chain employs TRBV7-9 and TRBJ1-4, with 7 bases that match TRBD1. The CDR3 totals 13 residues. The germline V gene has CDR1 SEHNR and CDR2 FQNEAQ (reference sequence). Unmatched junction bases numbered 6, after V lost 6 bases and J lost 8 bases.

The V and J genes are TRBV27 and TRBJ1-2; TRBD1 might be the D (5 bases). Per germline, CDR1 MNHEY and CDR2 SMNVEV (reference sequence). CDR3 length: 15 residues. Deletions cut 4 bases from V and 6 bases from J, with 18 bases between. The chain's CDR3 is CASSSPRVGGDGYTF. The CDR3 coding sequence is TGTGCCAGCAGTTCCCCTCGAGTGGGGGGAGATGGCTACACCTTC.

This sequence joins TRBV6-4 and TRBJ1-2; D uncertain. Germline V gives CDR1 MRHNA, CDR2 SNTAGT. The CDR3 runs 13 residues. V shed 0 bases and J shed 4 bases, with 6 bases lying between them. CDR3 residues: CASSDSRGYGYTF. CDR3 coding DNA: TGTGCCAGCAGTGACTCGCGGGGCTATGGCTACACCTTC.

This chain connects TRBV5-1 to TRBJ1-4; 11 bases align to TRBD1. The CDR3 is made up of 14 amino acids. Germline loops: CDR1 SGHRS, CDR2 YFSETQ. V lost 4 bases and J lost 7; bases outside the gene matches: 3. The CDR3 nucleotides are TGCGCCAGCAGCCCCGGGACAGGGGGTGAAAAACTGTTTTTT. Translating it yields CASSPGTGGEKLFF.

The chain couples TRBV29-1 to TRBJ2-7; no clear D gene. Between the trimmed V and J ends, which lost 7 bases and 0 bases, there was a span of 4 bases. CDR1 is SQVTM and CDR2 is ANQGSEA in the germline V gene. There are 10 residues in the CDR3. CDR3 region: CSGVSYEQYF. Written as DNA, the CDR3 is TGCAGCGGCGTCTCCTACGAGCAGTACTTC.

V gene TRBV7-8 combines with J gene TRBJ1-3, with D perhaps TRBD1 (5 bases). From germline, CDR1 is SGHVS and CDR2 FQNEAQ. CDR3 length: 12 amino acids. V lost 1 base and J 7 bases, leaving 5 bases between the germline ends. CDR3 in amino acids: CASSLEGNTIYF. The CDR3 bases are TGTGCCAGCAGCTTAGAGGGGAACACCATATATTTT.

The CDR3 DNA reads TGTGCCAGCTCACCCCGAACTTCAGAGACATACACCTTC. Translated: CASSPRTSETYTF. This chain connects TRBV18 to TRBJ1-2; D not resolved. CDR1 is KGHSH and CDR2 is LQKENI in the germline V gene. Trimming cost V 3 bases and J 11 bases, with 16 bases left between them. This CDR3 spans 13 amino acids.

As DNA, the CDR3 is TGTGCCAGCAGGGCCGGGACTCCCAGCGAGACCCAGTACTTC. The encoded protein is CASRAGTPSETQYF. The chain has TRBV7-2 and TRBJ2-5; maybe TRBD2 (6 bases). V was shortened by 6 bases and J by 5 bases, with 16 bases between the two germline ends. Germline values: CDR1 SGHTA, CDR2 FQGNSA. The CDR3 consists of 14 residues.

The chain recombines TRBV19 with TRBJ1-2; 8 bases map to TRBD1. V trimming: 5 bases; J trimming: 12 bases; junction bases outside the gene matches: 11. The CDR3 loop spans 13 amino acids. Per germline, CDR1 LNHDA and CDR2 SQIVND (reference sequence). This CDR3 reads CASSVTRDRPDTF. The CDR3 DNA follows: TGTGCCAGTAGTGTAACCCGGGACAGGCCAGACACCTTC.